A single sample is the source of the 8 T cell receptor beta chains below, sequenced in a study of blood T cells in healthy people across ages. The authors ran a second PCR of about 6 to 11 cycles using a sample-barcoded 5' primer and a J-beta primer mix. TCRdb independently ran MiXCR on the 5' RACE reads; one entry per CDR3 protein. The table shows about 1,500,000 distinct CDR3 sequences, with 28% occurring only once. Material for sequencing was blood. The receptor set was obtained from a woman aged 25 to 39 in good health.

This clonotype was detected a few times. The chain joins TRBV3-1 to TRBJ2-2, with no clear D. V lost 2 bases to trimming and J lost 5 bases, with 6 bases between them. The CDR3 spans 13 residues. Germline-derived CDR1 and CDR2 are LGHDT and YNNKEL (reference sequence). For the CDR3, the DNA is TGTGCCAGCAGCCAATCCGAAACCGGGGAGCTGTTTTTT. This encodes CASSQSETGELFF.

This clonotype was counted between two and nine times. The CDR3 DNA follows: TGCAGAGGCCAGGGCAACTATGGCTACACCTTC. It specifies CRGQGNYGYTF. The chain uses TRBV20-1 and TRBJ1-2; tentatively, D is TRBD1 (5 bases). Germline V gene sequence: CDR1 DFQATT, CDR2 SNEGSKA (reference sequence). This CDR3 has 11 residues.

This clonotype was seen a few times. CDR3: CASSQGGVQPQHF. CDR3 bases: TGTGCCAGCAGCCAAGGTGGGGTGCAGCCCCAGCATTTT. The J gene is TRBJ1-5, the V gene TRBV3-1, with unresolved D. Per germline, CDR1 LGHDT and CDR2 YNNKEL (reference sequence). Trimming removed 1 base from V and 7 bases from J, with 8 bases in between. The CDR3 runs 13 residues.

This clonotype has only a few counts. A much larger clone differs by one base, so this may be a read error. The chain has TRBV7-6 and TRBJ2-7, with 11 bases aligning to TRBD2. Trimming removed 5 bases from V and 7 bases from J; junction bases left unmatched: 10. Germline V lookup: CDR1 SGHVS, CDR2 FNYEAQ. The CDR3 extends over 15 amino acids. CDR3 in amino acids: CASSLLAGGLDEQYF. The CDR3 DNA reads TGTGCCAGCAGCCTTTTAGCGGGGGGGCTCGATGAGCAGTACTTC.

This clonotype has more than one count but fewer than ten. The rearrangement uses TRBV7-9 and TRBJ2-3, with 8 bases matching TRBD2. The germline V gene has CDR1 SEHNR and CDR2 FQNEAQ (reference sequence). V shed 2 bases and J 5 bases; nucleotides not matched to a gene: 3. This CDR3 is 14 amino acids long. The DNA of the CDR3 is TGTGCCAGCAGCTTAACACTAGCGGAAGATACGCAGTATTTT. Protein: CASSLTLAEDTQYF.

For the CDR3, the DNA is TGTGCCAGCAGCTTAAGGGAAGGGGCTGGAAACACCATATATTTT. It specifies CASSLREGAGNTIYF. The chain links TRBV7-2 to TRBJ1-3, with a possible D match to TRBD1 (5 bases). Trimming cost V 2 bases and J 2 bases, with 10 bases left between them. This CDR3 is built from 15 residues. Germline CDR1 is SGHTA and CDR2 is FQGNSA.

The gene calls are TRBV5-4 and TRBJ2-1; TRBD1 might be the D (6 bases). Germline loops: CDR1 SGHNT, CDR2 YYREEE (reference sequence). The CDR3 is 12 amino acids. V was shortened by 4 bases and J by 9 bases, with 11 bases between the two germline ends. The CDR3 loop reads CASSQGTSEQFF. The DNA for the CDR3 is TGTGCCAGCAGCCAGGGGACAAGTGAGCAGTTCTTC.

This clonotype was counted only a few times. This chain links TRBV5-1 with TRBJ1-1; D unresolved. Trimming cost V 1 base and J 3 bases, with 7 bases left between them. CDR3 length equals 13 residues. Looked up from germline, CDR1 is SGHRS and CDR2 is YFSETQ. DNA of the CDR3: TGCGCCAGCAGCTTGAGGTTCGACACTGAAGCTTTCTTT. This codes for CASSLRFDTEAFF.